These T cell receptor beta chains were read from a single sample in a study of regulatory T cells in long-lasting Graves disease. MiXCR, run by TCRdb on the multiplex PCR reads, gives a single entry per CDR3 protein. The table has about 350,000 distinct CDR3 sequences, 16% seen once. Separately, the same data were catalogued under a study of T cells in Graves' hyperthyroidism and ophthalmopathy.

The input for sequencing was peripheral blood mononuclear cells (PBMCs), taken at new diagnosis, from a patient treated with antithyroid drugs. The origin of the receptors is a man aged 35 to 55 with Graves disease. Each CDR3 is given without its conserved first and last residue. The size field is filled for only some rows; it gives once, few, many or a size class.

j_gene | abundance | v_gene | CDR3aa
TRBJ1-5 | many | TRBV27 | ASSPMGSNQPQH
TRBJ2-2 | many | TRBV20-1 | SARPGTVNTGELF
TRBJ2-1 | many | TRBV7-9 | ASSLGHNEQF
TRBJ1-5 | many | TRBV20-1 | SASESGGGQPQH
TRBJ1-2 | many | TRBV2 | ASSEIRTHSGYGYT
TRBJ2-1 | . | TRBV3-1 | ASSQGRGASNEQF
TRBJ2-1 | few | TRBV19 | ASSLEGQISSYNEQF
TRBJ2-3 | many | TRBV7-2 | ASSSGGRSTDTQY
TRBJ2-7 | many | TRBV13 | ASSSPGRSYEQY
TRBJ2-1 | many | TRBV5-1 | ASSLGTGAGEQF
TRBJ1-1 | many | TRBV2 | ASSESEAF
TRBJ1-5 | few | TRBV19 | ASSRGRHLNQPQH
TRBJ1-4 | many | TRBV2 | ASRTTGTGKVKLF
TRBJ2-3 | . | TRBV11-2 | ASSISGGATDTQY
TRBJ2-5 | many | TRBV5-4 | ASSAGLAGAETQY
TRBJ2-7 | many | TRBV6-1 | ASSTTGWVDKQY
TRBJ1-3 | . | TRBV5-1 | ASSGDIGNTIY
TRBJ2-5 | many | TRBV4-2 | ASSWGQEQETQY
TRBJ2-7 | . | TRBV27 | ASSLFSGTGAYSYEQY
TRBJ1-1 | few | TRBV5-1 | ASSLGEVATEAF
TRBJ1-2 | many | TRBV18 | ASSPPDRGSGGYT